The text below deals with one TCR beta chain. Regarding time point: newly diagnosed GD, antithyroid drugs for less than 3 months. RNA isolated from PBMCs was used to make the TCR library. With iRepertoire HTBI primers and Arm-PCR of CDR3 regions, TCR beta libraries were built. MiXCR, applied by TCRdb to the multiplex PCR reads, yields one record per CDR3 protein. The sample carries about 620,000 distinct CDR3 sequences, about 16% recorded once. These data belong to a study of regulatory T cells in long-lasting Graves disease. V shed 1 base and J 2 bases; nucleotides not matched to a gene: 11. This CDR3 comprises 17 residues. CDR1 is MNHEY, CDR2 SVGAGI, per germline. The same sample was also used in a study of T cells in Graves' hyperthyroidism and ophthalmopathy. That study adds: Patients having uncontrolled infection, another autoimmune disease, pregnancy or lactation were not included. Within blood appeared most thyroid clonotypes that had expanded above 0.001.

This sequence joins TRBV6-5 and TRBJ2-7, with 7 bases lining up with TRBD1. This TCR came from a woman younger than 45 with Graves disease. The starting material was peripheral blood mononuclear cells (PBMCs), obtained at new diagnosis, from a patient treated with antithyroid drugs. The CDR3 nucleotides read TGTGCCAGCAGTTACTTAAGGACCGGGACAGCCCCCTACGAGCAGTACTTC. Translated: CASSYLRTGTAPYEQYF.